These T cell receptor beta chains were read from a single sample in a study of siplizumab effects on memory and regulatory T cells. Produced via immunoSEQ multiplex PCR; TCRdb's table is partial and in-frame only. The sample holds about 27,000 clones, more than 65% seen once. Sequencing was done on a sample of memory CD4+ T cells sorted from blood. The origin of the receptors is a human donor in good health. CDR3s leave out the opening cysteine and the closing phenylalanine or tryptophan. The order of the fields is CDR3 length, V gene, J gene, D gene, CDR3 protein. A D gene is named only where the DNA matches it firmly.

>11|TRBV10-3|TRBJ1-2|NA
AISEEAPPGYT
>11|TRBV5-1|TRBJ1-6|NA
ASSPRGYSPLH
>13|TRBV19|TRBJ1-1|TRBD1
ASGKGQTANTEAF
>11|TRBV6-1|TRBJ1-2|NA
ASSEGRGHGYT
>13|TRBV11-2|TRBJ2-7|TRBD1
ASSLGDRGVYEQY
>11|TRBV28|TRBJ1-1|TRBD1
ASRNRGNIEAF
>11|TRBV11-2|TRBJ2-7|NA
ASSLTVFGEQY
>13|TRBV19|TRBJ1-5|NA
ASSLLSRGNQPQH
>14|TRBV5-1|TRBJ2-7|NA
ASSLAVKGRNEEQY
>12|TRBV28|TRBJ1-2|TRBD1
ASLLGQGARGYT
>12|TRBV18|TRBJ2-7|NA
ASSPPHSVYEQY
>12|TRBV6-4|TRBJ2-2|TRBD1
ASSDSDRGGELF
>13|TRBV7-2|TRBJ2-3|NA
ASSSRPVETDTQY
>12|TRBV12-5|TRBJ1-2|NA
ASGLTLQGGGYT
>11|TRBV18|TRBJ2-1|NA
ASSPGVRSEQF
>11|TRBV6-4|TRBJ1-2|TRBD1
ASNPGQGSGYT
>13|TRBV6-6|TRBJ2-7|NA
ASRALGINSYEQY
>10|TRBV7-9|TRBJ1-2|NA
ASSLVQDGYT
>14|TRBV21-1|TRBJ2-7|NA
ASSRWGLAGIREQY
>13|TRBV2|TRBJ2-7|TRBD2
ASSESSGRSHEQY
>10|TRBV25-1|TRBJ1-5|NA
ASSVGNQPQH
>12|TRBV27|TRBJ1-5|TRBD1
ASSQTGGHQPQH
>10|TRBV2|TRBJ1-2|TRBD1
ARGLTGYGYT
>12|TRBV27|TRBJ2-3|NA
ASSLYPWTDTQY
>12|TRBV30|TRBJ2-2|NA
AWSVQAGTGELF
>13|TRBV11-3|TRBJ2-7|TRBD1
ASSAGTGYSYEQY
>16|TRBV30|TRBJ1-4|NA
AWTPGGSAWDTNEKLF